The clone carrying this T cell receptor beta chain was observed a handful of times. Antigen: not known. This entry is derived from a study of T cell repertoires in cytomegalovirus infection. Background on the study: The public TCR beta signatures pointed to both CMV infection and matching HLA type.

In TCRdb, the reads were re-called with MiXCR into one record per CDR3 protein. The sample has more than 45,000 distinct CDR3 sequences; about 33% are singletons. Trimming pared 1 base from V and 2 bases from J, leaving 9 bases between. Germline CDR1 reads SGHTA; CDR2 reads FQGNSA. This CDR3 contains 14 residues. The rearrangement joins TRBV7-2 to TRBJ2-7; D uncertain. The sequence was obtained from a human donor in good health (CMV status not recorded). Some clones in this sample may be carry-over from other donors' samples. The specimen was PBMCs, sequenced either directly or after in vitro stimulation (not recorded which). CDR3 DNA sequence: TGTGCCAGCAGCTTAGGTCAGAGTCCCTACGAGCAGTACTTC. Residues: CASSLGQSPYEQYF.